The 19 T cell receptor beta chains below were found in one sample sequenced in a study of blood T cell repertoires in COVID-19. Using immunoSEQ multiplex PCR, the repertoire was profiled, and TCRdb retains in-frame clones only, with some absent. Here the sample spans 450,000 to 600,000 clones, around 87% being singletons. Sequenced material: PBMCs or T cells enriched from blood (not recorded which). These receptor sequences come from a woman between 18 and 29 years old who had recovered from COVID-19.

The CDR3 region has the DNA TGTGCCAGTACTGACAGGGGCGCTGGAAACACCATATATTTT. The encoded protein is CASTDRGAGNTIYF. The gene calls are TRBV19 and TRBJ1-3; 8 bases agree with TRBD1. The germline V gene encodes CDR1 LNHDA and CDR2 SQIVND (reference sequence). The CDR3 is 14 residues long. V lost 7 bases, J lost 2 bases, and 4 bases stayed unmatched. The whole variable domain, remainder taken from reference TRBV19 and TRBJ1-3, is DGGITQSPKYLFRKEGQNVTLSCEQNLNHDAMYWYRQDPGQGLRLIYYSQIVNDFQKGDIAEGYSVSREKKESFPLTVTSAQKNPTAFYLCASTDRGAGNTIYFGEGSWLTVV.

The gene calls are TRBV18 and TRBJ2-7; 10 bases line up with TRBD1. Germline V gene lookup returns CDR1 KGHSH and CDR2 LQKENI. This CDR3 is 16 amino acids long. V lost 2 bases to trimming and J lost 3 bases; unmatched junction nucleotides: 7. CDR3 coding DNA: TGTGCCAGCTCACCAGGGACAGGGGTAACCAACTACGAGCAGTACTTC. This encodes CASSPGTGVTNYEQYF.

This clone is a singleton in its sample. The V call is TRBV5-5, the J call TRBJ2-7; D remains ambiguous. The CDR3 loop spans 18 amino acids. In germline, CDR1 is SGHKS, CDR2 YYEKEE (reference sequence). Trimming took off 4 bases at V and 1 base at J, with 24 bases between the two ends. The CDR3 nucleotides read TGTGCCAGCAGCCGTTTGGCGGTGCGTCTTCTCGAATCCTACGAGCAGTACTTC. Translation: CASSRLAVRLLESYEQYF.

The CDR3 reads CASSQGTGGNEQFF. CDR3 sequence (DNA): TGCGCCAGCAGCCAGGGGACAGGGGGGAATGAGCAGTTCTTC. The chain uses TRBV5-1 and TRBJ2-1; 11 bases match TRBD1. The CDR3 spans 14 residues. Germline assignment: CDR1 SGHRS and CDR2 YFSETQ. V gave up 4 bases and J gave up 7 bases; unmatched junction bases: 4.

V usage is TRBV7-9 and J usage is TRBJ2-3, with 12 bases lining up with TRBD2. This CDR3 comprises 16 residues. Germline V CDR1 and CDR2: SEHNR, FQNEAQ (reference sequence). The V and J ends lost 5 bases and 3 bases, in that order; junction bases with no gene match: 6. This chain's CDR3 is CASSLGLAGTTDTQYF. The CDR3 region has the DNA TGTGCCAGCAGCCTCGGACTAGCGGGGACAACAGATACGCAGTATTTT.

This clone was recorded only once. V gene TRBV7-3 combines with J gene TRBJ1-2; 9 nucleotides align to TRBD1. This CDR3 contains 13 residues. With V trimmed by 5 bases and J by 6 bases, 4 bases remained unmatched. Germline-derived CDR1 and CDR2 are SGHTA and FQGTGA. CDR3 nucleotides: TGTGCCAGCAGCGTCACAGGGGGCAATGGCTACACCTTC. Its protein is CASSVTGGNGYTF.

The chain links TRBV29-1 to TRBJ2-5; a possible D gene is TRBD1 (5 bases). The V end was cut by 7 bases, the J end by 4 bases, with 13 bases between. Germline CDR1 SQVTM, CDR2 ANQGSEA. There are 12 residues in the CDR3. CDR3 in amino acids: CSGLGQGETQYF. In DNA form, the CDR3 reads TGCAGCGGCCTAGGACAAGGAGAGACCCAGTACTTC.

V gene TRBV5-1 combines with J gene TRBJ1-4, with D possibly matching TRBD1 (5 bases). The CDR3 runs 14 residues. Looked up from germline, CDR1 is SGHRS and CDR2 is YFSETQ. Trimming removed 4 bases from V and 6 bases from J, with 13 bases in between. The CDR3 protein is CASSPAPGDEKLFF. The CDR3 nucleotides are TGCGCCAGCAGCCCCGCGCCGGGGGATGAAAAACTGTTTTTT.

This clone appeared a few times. The chain uses TRBV13 and TRBJ2-1, with 7 positions matching TRBD2. The V gene's germline CDR1 is PRHDT and CDR2 FYEKMQ (reference sequence). Trimming cost V 3 bases and J 4 bases; bases outside gene matches: 3. This CDR3 has 14 amino acids. Written as DNA, the CDR3 is TGTGCCAGCAGCTTGGGGACTACTTACAATGAGCAGTTCTTC. It translates to CASSLGTTYNEQFF.

This chain links TRBV4-1 with TRBJ2-3; 16 bases are shared with TRBD2. The J segment lost 1 base and the V segment lost 1 base, leaving 5 bases of the junction unmatched. Germline V gives CDR1 MGHRA, CDR2 YSYEKL. The CDR3 length is 19 residues. The CDR3 coding sequence is TGCGCCAGCAGCCAAGTAGGGACTAGCGGGGGGGCCGGCACAGATACGCAGTATTTT. It codes for CASSQVGTSGGAGTDTQYF.

The CDR3, as DNA: TGTGCCAGCAGCCTCCGTCCCGGGACAGACGACTCCTACGAGCAGTACTTC. Translated, it gives CASSLRPGTDDSYEQYF. V usage is TRBV7-8 and J usage is TRBJ2-7; TRBD1 matches at 7 bases. This CDR3 is built from 17 residues. V trimming: 5 bases; J trimming: 0 bases; junction bases outside the gene matches: 13. Germline lookup yields CDR1 SGHVS and CDR2 FQNEAQ.

The V gene is TRBV18, the J gene TRBJ2-1; a weak D match, TRBD2 (6 bases). This CDR3 is built from 17 residues. V lost 2 bases to trimming and J lost 0 bases, with 14 bases between them. Per germline, CDR1 KGHSH and CDR2 LQKENI. The CDR3 sequence: CASSPVTAGGSYNEQFF. The CDR3, as DNA: TGTGCCAGCTCACCAGTCACAGCGGGTGGCTCCTACAATGAGCAGTTCTTC.

The rearrangement uses TRBV3-1 (or the pseudogene TRBV3-2) and TRBJ1-6, with 7 bases matching TRBD1. This CDR3 region has 17 residues. Germline-derived CDR1 and CDR2 are LGHDT and YNNKEL (reference sequence). V shed 2 bases, J shed 6 bases, and the junction held 10 bases outside the gene matches. The DNA of the CDR3 is TGTGCCAGCAGCCAAATGGGCCGTACAGGGGCTAATTCACCCCTCCACTTT. Protein sequence: CASSQMGRTGANSPLHF.

The chain uses TRBV29-1 and TRBJ2-2; 7 bases are a match to TRBD1. CDR1 SQVTM and CDR2 ANQGSEA come from the germline V gene. CDR3 length: 16 residues. Unmatched junction bases numbered 12, after V lost 7 bases and J lost 1 base. DNA of the CDR3: TGCAGCGCCAGGGGGTGGGTGGATTGGAACACCGGGGAGCTGTTTTTT. It translates to CSARGWVDWNTGELFF.

This sequence joins TRBV10-2 and TRBJ1-1; D remains ambiguous. CDR3 size: 14 residues. The V end was cut by 7 bases, the J end by 1 base, with 13 bases between. Per the germline V gene, CDR1 is WSHSY and CDR2 is SAAADI. Written as DNA, the CDR3 is TGCGCCAGCACTCATCCCGCGGGGAACACTGAAGCTTTCTTT. It yields the protein CASTHPAGNTEAFF.

Of note for this clone: Other DNA sequences in this specimen translate into the identical CDR3. The gene calls are TRBV3-1 (or the pseudogene TRBV3-2) and TRBJ1-5; D not certain. V was shortened by 0 bases and J by 4 bases, with 4 bases between the two germline ends. CDR1 and CDR2 from the germline V gene are LGHDT and YNNKEL (reference sequence). The CDR3 contains 13 residues. DNA for the CDR3: TGTGCCAGCAGCCAAGACAGAAATCAGCCCCAGCATTTT. Its protein is CASSQDRNQPQHF.

V and J are TRBV3-1 (or the pseudogene TRBV3-2) and TRBJ2-3, with TRBD1 matching over 7 bases. V lost 7 bases, J lost 3 bases, and 7 bases stayed unmatched. This CDR3 spans 14 amino acids. The germline gives CDR1 LGHDT, CDR2 YNNKEL (reference sequence). The CDR3 region has the DNA TGTGCCAGCACCCCCGGGACAGTGACAGATACGCAGTATTTT. It codes for CASTPGTVTDTQYF.

V is TRBV7-2 and J is TRBJ2-5; D remains unclear. Per the germline V gene, CDR1 is SGHTA and CDR2 is FQGNSA. The ends were cut back, 3 bases at V and 3 bases at J, with 23 bases in the middle. The CDR3 length is 18 residues. In DNA, the CDR3 is TGTGCCAGCAGCTTCAGGATTCAGTCGTTCCTCGAAAAAGAGACCCAGTACTTC. This translates into CASSFRIQSFLEKETQYF.

This chain joins TRBV7-3 and TRBJ2-6, with unresolved D. The V gene's germline CDR1 is SGHTA and CDR2 FQGTGA. V lost 0 bases and J 1 base, leaving 7 bases between the germline ends. The CDR3 has 16 amino acids. CDR3 loop: CASSLTSGSGANVLTF. The CDR3 DNA reads as TGTGCCAGCAGCTTAACGTCAGGATCTGGGGCCAACGTCCTGACTTTC.